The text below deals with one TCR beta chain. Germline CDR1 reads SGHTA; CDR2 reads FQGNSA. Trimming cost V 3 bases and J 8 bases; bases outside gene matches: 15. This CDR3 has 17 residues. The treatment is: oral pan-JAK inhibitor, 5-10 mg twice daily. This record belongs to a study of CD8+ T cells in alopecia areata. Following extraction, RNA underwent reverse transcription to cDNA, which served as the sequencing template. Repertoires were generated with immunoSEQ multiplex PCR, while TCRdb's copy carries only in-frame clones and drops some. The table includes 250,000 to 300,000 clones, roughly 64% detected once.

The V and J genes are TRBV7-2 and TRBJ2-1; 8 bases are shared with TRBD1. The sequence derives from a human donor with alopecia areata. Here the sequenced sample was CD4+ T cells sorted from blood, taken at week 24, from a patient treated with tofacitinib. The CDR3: CASSLNGQGRFLDEQFF. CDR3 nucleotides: TGTGCCAGCAGCTTGAATGGACAGGGAAGGTTTCTAGATGAGCAGTTCTTC.